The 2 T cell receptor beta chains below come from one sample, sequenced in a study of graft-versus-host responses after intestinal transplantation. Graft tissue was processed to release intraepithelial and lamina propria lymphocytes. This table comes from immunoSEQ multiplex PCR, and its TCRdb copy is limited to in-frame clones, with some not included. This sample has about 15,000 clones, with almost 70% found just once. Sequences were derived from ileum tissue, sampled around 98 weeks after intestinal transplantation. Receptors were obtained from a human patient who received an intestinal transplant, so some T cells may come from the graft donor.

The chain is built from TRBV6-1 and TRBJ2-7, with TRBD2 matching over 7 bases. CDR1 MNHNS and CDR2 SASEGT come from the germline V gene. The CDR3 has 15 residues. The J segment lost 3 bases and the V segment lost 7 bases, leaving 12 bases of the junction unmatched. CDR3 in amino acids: CASTPRAGVNYEQYF. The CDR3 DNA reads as TGTGCCAGCACCCCCCGGGCGGGAGTAAACTACGAGCAGTACTTC.

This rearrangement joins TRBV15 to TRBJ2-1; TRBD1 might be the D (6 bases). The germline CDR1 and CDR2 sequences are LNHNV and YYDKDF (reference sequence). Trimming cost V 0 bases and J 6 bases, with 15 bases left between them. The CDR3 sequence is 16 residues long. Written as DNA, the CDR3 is TGTGCCACCAGCAGAGATTACGGCAGGGGTGGCAATGAGCAGTTCTTC. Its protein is CATSRDYGRGGNEQFF. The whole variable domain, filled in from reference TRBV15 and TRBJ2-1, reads DAMVIQNPRYQVTQFGKPVTLSCSQTLNHNVMYWYQQKSSQAPKLLFHYYDKDFNNEADTPDNFQSRRPNTSFCFLDIRSPGLGDTAMYLCATSRDYGRGGNEQFFGPGTRLTVL.